This T cell receptor (beta chain) was sequenced for a study of persistence of HIV-infected CD4 T cells. Turning to the study itself: Suppressive ART had lasted a median of about eight years.

The CDR3 runs 13 residues. Germline V gene sequence: CDR1 MNHNS, CDR2 SASEGT. V was shortened by 2 bases and J by 11 bases, with 15 bases between the two germline ends. In regard to this clone: Its antigen is currently unknown.

An overlapping HIV-1 Gag peptide pool stimulated these cells at 0.95 to 1 ug/peptide/mL. Memory cells lacking CD40L and CD69 with high CD45RO were sorted. Undetectable plasma HIV-1 RNA below 50 copies/mL lasted at least 4 years. Study outcomes and limitations: Degenerate expanded CDR3beta sequences were enriched among CMV- and Gag-responding cells. TCRbeta richness was lower in CMV- and Gag-responding cells than in anti-CD3/anti-CD28-responding cells.

Sequencing used immunoSEQ version 4 in survey mode. Sequenced by immunoSEQ multiplex PCR; TCRdb stores in-frame clones only, minus some. The sample has over 40,000 clones; approximately 80% are singletons. J is TRBJ2-5 and V is TRBV6-1, with D possibly matching TRBD2 (6 bases). The material was CD4+ T cells sorted from PBMCs after roughly 18-hour stimulation, obtained from a patient who received antiretroviral therapy. This TCR came from an adult man with HIV who was CMV-seropositive. The CDR3 DNA reads TGTGCCAGCAGTGAAACCACGGAGGGTACTCAGTACTTC. It is translated as CASSETTEGTQYF.